Shown below are 25 T cell receptor beta chains from a single sample sequenced in a study of Tregs in tolerant kidney transplant recipients. Assay: immunoSEQ multiplex PCR; the TCRdb copy retains only in-frame clones and omits some. Found here are tens of thousands of clones, under 98% of them singletons; the top ten hold about 0.5%. The sequencing used CD4+ T cells from blood, collected before the transplant. The receptors were gathered from a human donor who received a combined kidney and bone marrow transplant.

CDR3 residues: CASSLAAQGSYEQYF. The CDR3, as DNA: TGTGCCAGCAGCTTAGCTGCCCAGGGATCCTACGAGCAGTACTTC. This chain uses TRBV7-2 with TRBJ2-7, with D maybe TRBD1 (5 bases). In germline, CDR1 is SGHTA, CDR2 FQGNSA. This CDR3 region has 15 residues. With 0 bases removed from V and 1 base from J, the gap between germline ends came to 10 bases.

The chain carries TRBV5-4 and TRBJ2-2; 8 positions agree with TRBD1. Germline-derived CDR1 and CDR2 are SGHNT and YYREEE (reference sequence). The CDR3 sequence is 16 residues long. V lost 0 bases and J lost 4; bases outside the gene matches: 5. The CDR3, as DNA: TGTGCCAGCAGCTTGGGCAGGGGGCGATTCACCGGGGAGCTGTTTTTT. Translating gives CASSLGRGRFTGELFF.

The CDR3 sequence: CASASPGGGVETQYF. For the CDR3, the DNA is TGTGCTAGTGCCAGCCCGGGGGGTGGGGTAGAGACCCAGTACTTC. V and J are TRBV12-5 and TRBJ2-5; 7 nucleotides agree with TRBD2. The CDR3 length is 15 residues. Germline V gene sequence: CDR1 LGHNT, CDR2 FRNRAP. J was trimmed by 4 bases and V by 7 bases; bases with no gene match: 12.

The V gene is TRBV5-8, the J gene TRBJ1-2; no definite D call. The CDR3 contains 15 residues. Looked up from germline, CDR1 is SGHTS and CDR2 is YDEGEE. V shed 2 bases and J shed 4 bases, with 15 bases lying between them. As DNA, the CDR3 is TGTGCCAGCAGCTTATGGGGAGGCCTGACCTATGGCTACACCTTC. It is translated as CASSLWGGLTYGYTF.

The chain recombines TRBV5-3 with TRBJ2-2; D is perhaps TRBD1 (5 bases). TRBV5-3 is an open reading frame, and its role is uncertain. The CDR3 loop spans 14 amino acids. Between the trimmed V and J ends, which lost 4 bases and 2 bases, there was a span of 9 bases. The CDR3: CARSATGNTGELFF. CDR3 sequence (DNA): TGTGCCAGAAGCGCCACAGGAAACACCGGGGAGCTGTTTTTT.

The CDR3 DNA reads as TGTGCCAGCTCACCGGGACTAGCCAGACTTCGGGGGGCGTATGAGCAGTTCTTC. Residues: CASSPGLARLRGAYEQFF. This chain uses TRBV18 with TRBJ2-1; TRBD2 matches 9 bases. CDR3 length: 18 amino acids. Trimming removed 3 bases from V and 8 bases from J; junction bases left unmatched: 17. Germline V gene sequence: CDR1 KGHSH, CDR2 LQKENI. Together with reference TRBV18 and TRBJ2-1, the CDR3 gives the full variable domain: NAGVMQNPRHLVRRRGQEARLRCSPMKGHSHVYWYRQLPEEGLKFMVYLQKENIIDESGMPKERFSAEFPKEGPSILRIQQVVRGDSAAYFCASSPGLARLRGAYEQFFGPGTRLTVL.

J is TRBJ2-4 and V is TRBV27; 7 positions agree with TRBD1. Germline-derived CDR1 and CDR2 are MNHEY and SMNVEV (reference sequence). Trimming took 5 bases from V and 1 from J; bases not matched to a gene: 11. This CDR3 is built from 17 residues. In nucleotides, the CDR3 is TGTGCCAGCAGTGGATTAACAGGGGATTGGGCCAAAAACATTCAGTACTTC. Residues: CASSGLTGDWAKNIQYF.

The rearrangement joins TRBV14 to TRBJ2-3; D possibly corresponds to TRBD2 (5 bases). V shed 0 bases and J shed 10 bases, with 20 bases lying between them. This CDR3 has 16 amino acids. Germline-derived CDR1 and CDR2 are SGHDN and FVKESK. The CDR3 reads CASSQEVPGPGSSQYF. The DNA of the CDR3 is TGTGCCAGCAGCCAAGAGGTTCCCGGGCCGGGAAGTTCGCAGTATTTT.

Details on this clone: A read error may produce the germline difference seen at one junction end. This chain connects TRBV27 to TRBJ2-7; 13 nucleotides line up with TRBD2. Germline assignment: CDR1 MNHEY and CDR2 SMNVEV (reference sequence). The CDR3 sequence is 16 residues long. CDR3: CANSPRTSGSSYEQYF. DNA of the CDR3: TGTGCCAACAGTCCCCGGACTAGCGGGAGCTCCTACGAGCAGTACTTC.

The gene calls are TRBV5-4 and TRBJ2-2; no clear D gene. Germline CDR1 reads SGHNT; CDR2 reads YYREEE (reference sequence). V was trimmed by 2 bases and J by 7 bases, leaving 6 bases between them. The CDR3 is 12 amino acids. CDR3 amino acids: CASSFSDGELFF. DNA of the CDR3: TGTGCCAGCAGCTTTAGTGACGGGGAGCTGTTTTTT.

V is TRBV5-4 and J is TRBJ2-1; D is possibly TRBD1 (8 bases). This CDR3 comprises 14 residues. Trimming left V 0 bases short and J 6 bases short, with 10 bases between. Germline values: CDR1 SGHNT, CDR2 YYREEE (reference sequence). This CDR3 is CASSLDRGGNEQFF. In nucleotides, the CDR3 is TGTGCCAGCAGCTTGGACAGGGGGGGCAATGAGCAGTTCTTC.

The chain recombines TRBV29-1 with TRBJ1-1; tentative D call: TRBD1 (5 bases). The germline V gene encodes CDR1 SQVTM and CDR2 ANQGSEA. This CDR3 region has 12 residues. Trimming took off 8 bases at V and 2 bases at J, with 12 bases between the two ends. This CDR3 is CSIDRLNTEAFF. The DNA for the CDR3 is TGCAGCATCGACAGATTAAACACTGAAGCTTTCTTT.

This sequence joins TRBV4-2 and TRBJ2-3; 15 bases line up with TRBD2. Trimming took 2 bases from V and 3 from J; bases not matched to a gene: 9. The CDR3 runs to 19 residues. CDR1 LGHNA and CDR2 YNFKEQ come from the germline V gene. The CDR3 nucleotides are TGTGCCAGCAGCCAATCTAGGACTAGCGGGAGGGGACGTACAGATACGCAGTATTTT. Amino acid sequence: CASSQSRTSGRGRTDTQYF.

The count of this clone is one. J is TRBJ2-7 and V is TRBV4-1; TRBD2 agrees at 11 bases. This CDR3 is built from 16 residues. From germline, CDR1 is MGHRA and CDR2 YSYEKL. With V trimmed by 5 bases and J by 2 bases, 8 bases remained unmatched. CDR3 residues: CASSSRLAGQPYEQYF. CDR3 DNA sequence: TGCGCCAGCAGCTCCAGACTAGCGGGGCAACCCTACGAGCAGTACTTC.

This chain connects TRBV6-1 to TRBJ1-5, with 8 bases lining up with TRBD1. In germline, CDR1 is MNHNS, CDR2 SASEGT. J gave up 3 bases and V 5 bases, and 3 bases lay outside the gene matches. The length of the CDR3 is 14 residues. The CDR3 DNA is TGTGCCAGCAGTACAGGGGGGAACAATCAGCCCCAGCATTTT. Translated, it gives CASSTGGNNQPQHF.

The rearrangement links TRBV10-3 to TRBJ2-7; 7 bases align to TRBD2. V trimming: 2 bases; J trimming: 6 bases; junction bases outside the gene matches: 10. Germline V lookup: CDR1 ENHRY, CDR2 SYGVKD. The CDR3 runs 15 residues. Here the CDR3 DNA reads TGTGCCATCAGTGAGGGCCTAGCGGATCCTTCCGAGCAGTACTTC. Protein product: CAISEGLADPSEQYF.

The chain joins TRBV7-9 to TRBJ2-7, with 12 bases fitting TRBD2. The CDR3 length is 18 residues. The trim removed 5 bases at V and 3 bases at J, leaving 14 bases unmatched. Germline V gene sequence: CDR1 SEHNR, CDR2 FQNEAQ (reference sequence). CDR3 loop: CASSAGGLAGGPFYEQYF. CDR3 in DNA: TGTGCCAGCAGCGCTGGTGGGCTAGCGGGAGGGCCGTTCTACGAGCAGTACTTC.

The chain combines TRBV4-2 with TRBJ2-1, with TRBD2 as a possible D gene (6 bases). Trimming took 3 bases from V and 8 from J, leaving 20 bases between them. Germline lookup yields CDR1 LGHNA and CDR2 YNFKEQ. The CDR3 is 16 residues long. CDR3 sequence (DNA): TGTGCCAGCAGCCAGGTAAGACGAACGGGAGCAGATGAGCAGTTCTTC. Translation gives CASSQVRRTGADEQFF.

This rearrangement joins TRBV7-3 to TRBJ2-7, with 8 positions matching TRBD2. Germline loops: CDR1 SGHTA, CDR2 FQGTGA. J gave up 1 base and V 5 bases, and 7 bases lay outside the gene matches. The CDR3 spans 15 residues. In DNA, the CDR3 is TGTGCCAGCAGCCCCGGGGGGGCGAGGTCCTACGAGCAGTACTTC. It specifies CASSPGGARSYEQYF. The full variable domain, its missing parts supplied by reference TRBV7-3 and TRBJ2-7, is GAGVSQTPSNKVTEKGKYVELRCDPISGHTALYWYRQSLGQGPEFLIYFQGTGAADDSGLPNDRFFAVRPEGSVSTLKIQRTERGDSAVYLCASSPGGARSYEQYFGPGTRLTVT.

The V and J genes are TRBV6-1 and TRBJ2-3, with 11 bases lining up with TRBD2. Losses at the gene ends were 3 bases for V and 5 bases for J; bases not matched to a gene: 10. Germline V lookup: CDR1 MNHNS, CDR2 SASEGT. CDR3 size: 17 residues. The CDR3 bases are TGTGCCAGCAGTGAGTTCGTAGCGGGGGGGCTTAAAGATACGCAGTATTTT. Its translation: CASSEFVAGGLKDTQYF.

In DNA, the CDR3 is TGTGCCAGCAGCTTTGGAGCGGGGTTGGTTTCACCCCTCCACTTT. As protein: CASSFGAGLVSPLHF. The J gene is TRBJ1-6, the V gene TRBV7-8; D uncertain. This CDR3 has 15 residues. The V gene's germline CDR1 is SGHVS and CDR2 FQNEAQ. V was pared by 3 bases and J by 9 bases, with 15 bases between.

The chain employs TRBV19 and TRBJ1-6; 7 bases line up with TRBD1. There are 15 residues in the CDR3. Trimming at V came to 4 bases and at J to 6 bases, leaving 6 bases not matched to a gene. Germline CDR1 is LNHDA and CDR2 is SQIVND (reference sequence). The DNA of the CDR3 is TGTGCCAGTAGTAGCATAGGGGGCGGTAATTCACCCCTCCACTTT. It specifies CASSSIGGGNSPLHF.

The genes are TRBV5-1 and TRBJ2-1, with 12 bases identical to TRBD2. The V segment lost 4 bases and the J segment 5 bases; nucleotides outside the gene matches: 10. The CDR3 extends over 17 amino acids. Germline values: CDR1 SGHRS, CDR2 YFSETQ. The CDR3 here is CASSGNPSGRADNEQFF. The CDR3 DNA is TGCGCCAGCAGCGGCAATCCTAGCGGGAGGGCTGACAATGAGCAGTTCTTC.

This sequence joins TRBV29-1 and TRBJ2-3, with TRBD1 identical over 7 bases. Germline CDR1 and CDR2: SQVTM and ANQGSEA. CDR3 length: 16 amino acids. V gave up 4 bases and J gave up 1 base; unmatched junction bases: 11. The CDR3 DNA is TGCAGCGTTGCTGGCAGGGGGAAGGTCGGCACAGATACGCAGTATTTT. This gives the protein CSVAGRGKVGTDTQYF.

This chain connects TRBV27 to TRBJ1-6; 10 nucleotides match TRBD1. Germline assignment: CDR1 MNHEY and CDR2 SMNVEV (reference sequence). This CDR3 has 15 residues. Trimming cost V 1 base and J 7 bases; bases outside gene matches: 1. CDR3 nucleotide sequence: TGTGCCAGCAGTTTATGGACAGGGGGAAATTCACCCCTCCACTTT. Its protein is CASSLWTGGNSPLHF.